The 20 T cell receptor beta chains in this list originate from one sample, sequenced in a study of high-grade serous ovarian cancer treatment subgroups. TCRdb's copy holds only in-frame clones and misses some; the assay was immunoSEQ multiplex PCR. The data hold around 37,000 clones, with 70% to 80% observed a single time. Tumor samples were taken before definitive surgery or chemotherapy. The sequencing sample was made of tumor tissue. The receptors originated from a human donor with high-grade serous ovarian cancer.

The rearrangement links TRBV5-6 to TRBJ2-7; no clear D. CDR3 size: 11 residues. V was cut by 3 bases and J by 6 bases, with 7 bases left in between. Germline V lookup: CDR1 SGHDT, CDR2 YYEEEE. The CDR3 protein is CASSSFGEQYF. DNA of the CDR3: TGTGCCAGCAGCTCGTTTGGCGAGCAGTACTTC.

The CDR3 loop reads CASSIAPGTEAFF. In DNA, the CDR3 is TGTGCCAGTAGTATAGCACCGGGGACTGAAGCTTTCTTT. The chain uses TRBV19 and TRBJ1-1; unclear D gene. V lost 1 base, J lost 5 bases, and 8 bases lay in between. Germline V CDR1 and CDR2: LNHDA, SQIVND (reference sequence). The CDR3 has 13 amino acids.

The gene calls are TRBV4-1 and TRBJ2-1; 8 bases align to TRBD1. The CDR3 consists of 20 residues. Germline CDR1 is MGHRA and CDR2 is YSYEKL. After removal of 1 base from V and 7 bases from J, the junction contained 21 bases not matched to a gene. DNA of the CDR3: TGCGCCAGCAGCCAAGTAGCGAGACAGGGGACCCTACCGCCTTATAATGAGCAGTTCTTC. It yields the protein CASSQVARQGTLPPYNEQFF.

The rearrangement joins TRBV5-1 to TRBJ2-2, with 8 bases aligning to TRBD1. The germline V gene has CDR1 SGHRS and CDR2 YFSETQ. CDR3 length equals 16 residues. V shed 4 bases, J shed 1 base, and the junction held 6 bases outside the gene matches. CDR3 DNA sequence: TGCGCCAGCAGCCCCGGCGGGACAGGGAACACCGGGGAGCTGTTTTTT. This gives the protein CASSPGGTGNTGELFF. Full variable domain (remainder filled in from reference TRBV5-1 and TRBJ2-2): KAGVTQTPRYLIKTRGQQVTLSCSPISGHRSVSWYQQTPGQGLQFLFEYFSETQRNKGNFPGRFSGRQFSNSRSEMNVSTLELGDSALYLCASSPGGTGNTGELFFGEGSRLTVL.

This clone was counted a single time. The V gene is TRBV6-5, the J gene TRBJ1-5; TRBD1 matches 12 bases. V lost 6 bases and J lost 6; bases outside the gene matches: 6. The CDR3 length is 15 residues. Germline V gene data show CDR1 as MNHEY and CDR2 as SVGAGI. The CDR3, as DNA: TGTGCCAGCAGGGGGACAGGGGGCGGTTTTCAGCCCCAGCATTTT. Translation gives CASRGTGGGFQPQHF.

This clone was seen a handful of times. It is likely a read error, because the conserved phenylalanine at the end of the CDR3 is missing. The DNA is omitted, as the CDR3 cannot be located on it reliably, and the CDR3 follows TCRdb's listing. The chain links TRBV19 to TRBJ1-4. The CDR3 adds up to 11 amino acids, both ends counted. Germline V CDR1 and CDR2: LNHDA, SQIVND (reference sequence). The chain's CDR3 is CASHPGGAPVR.

A single count supports this clone. The V call is TRBV20-1, the J call TRBJ1-2; D uncertain. The germline gives CDR1 DFQATT, CDR2 SNEGSKA (reference sequence). The CDR3 loop spans 10 amino acids. V dropped 7 bases and J dropped 9 bases, with 12 bases sitting between them. DNA of the CDR3: TGCAGTGTTGCCGGGGAACGCTACACCTTC. Its translation: CSVAGERYTF.

This clone was picked up one time. This chain connects TRBV2 to TRBJ2-7, with D uncertain. V shed 5 bases and J shed 1 base, with 30 bases lying between them. The length of the CDR3 is 20 residues. Germline lookup yields CDR1 SNHLY and CDR2 FYNNEI. CDR3 bases: TGTGCCAGCAGTTCAAAACGACTGCCAATCCGCCTACCCCCTTCCTACGAGCAGTACTTC. Encoded protein: CASSSKRLPIRLPPSYEQYF. Full variable domain (remainder filled in from reference TRBV2 and TRBJ2-7): EPEVTQTPSHQVTQMGQEVILRCVPISNHLYFYWYRQILGQKVEFLVSFYNNEISEKSEIFDDQFSVERPDGSNFTLKIRSTKLEDSAMYFCASSSKRLPIRLPPSYEQYFGPGTRLTVT.

The chain carries TRBV10-3 and TRBJ1-2; D gene ambiguous. The germline V and J ends were trimmed by 2 bases and 1 base, with 14 bases remaining between them. The CDR3 is 16 amino acids. CDR1 and CDR2 (germline): ENHRY, SYGVKD. This CDR3 reads CAISEPGRLSNYGYTF. CDR3 sequence (DNA): TGTGCCATCAGTGAGCCCGGGAGGCTTAGTAACTATGGCTACACCTTC.

A few counts support this clone. The chain employs TRBV19 and TRBJ1-1, with D uncertain. This CDR3 is built from 14 residues. V was cut by 7 bases and J by 4 bases, with 16 bases left in between. In germline, CDR1 is LNHDA, CDR2 SQIVND (reference sequence). The CDR3 DNA is TGTGCCAGTATGACACCGGGCATGGGCACTGAAGCTTTCTTT. Translation gives CASMTPGMGTEAFF. Full variable domain (missing parts from reference TRBV19 and TRBJ1-1): DGGITQSPKYLFRKEGQNVTLSCEQNLNHDAMYWYRQDPGQGLRLIYYSQIVNDFQKGDIAEGYSVSREKKESFPLTVTSAQKNPTAFYLCASMTPGMGTEAFFGQGTRLTVV.

This chain joins TRBV7-3 and TRBJ2-2, with D perhaps matching TRBD2 (6 bases). Germline-derived CDR1 and CDR2 are SGHTA and FQGTGA. V was cut by 2 bases and J by 0 bases, with 7 bases left in between. This CDR3 comprises 15 residues. CDR3 residues: CASSLGGTNTGELFF. In DNA form, the CDR3 reads TGTGCCAGCAGCTTAGGCGGGACGAACACCGGGGAGCTGTTTTTT.

This chain joins TRBV6-5 and TRBJ1-2, with D possibly matching TRBD1 (5 bases). CDR3 size: 14 residues. Germline V gene data show CDR1 as MNHEY and CDR2 as SVGAGI. V lost 6 bases and J 1 base, leaving 12 bases between the germline ends. The CDR3 region has the DNA TGTGCCAGCAGGATACAGGTCCTTAACTATGGCTACACCTTC. Translating gives CASRIQVLNYGYTF.

This sequence joins TRBV30 and TRBJ2-7, with 8 bases aligning to TRBD2. This CDR3 is 15 amino acids long. V shed 1 base, J shed 5 bases, and the junction held 10 bases outside the gene matches. The germline V gene encodes CDR1 GTSNPN and CDR2 SVGIG (reference sequence). The CDR3 loop is CAWSEGAGVSDEQYF. The CDR3 DNA follows: TGTGCCTGGAGTGAGGGAGCGGGAGTTTCCGACGAGCAGTACTTC.

The V gene is TRBV11-2, the J gene TRBJ2-5, with TRBD2 matching over 9 bases. Trimming removed 1 base from V and 5 bases from J; junction bases left unmatched: 14. Germline CDR1 reads SGHAT; CDR2 reads FQNNGV. The CDR3 runs to 18 residues. The CDR3 nucleotides read TGTGCCAGCAGCTTAGTCCACTGGGCGGGAGGGCCGAGGGAGACCCAGTACTTC. Amino acids: CASSLVHWAGGPRETQYF. Variable domain in full (rest from reference TRBV11-2 and TRBJ2-5): EAGVAQSPRYKIIEKRQSVAFWCNPISGHATLYWYQQILGQGPKLLIQFQNNGVVDDSQLPKDRFSAERLKGVDSTLKIQPAKLEDSAVYLCASSLVHWAGGPRETQYFGPGTRLLVL.

The CDR3 coding sequence is TGTGCCAGCAGCTTAGAACCGAGACCTTCCTACGAGCAGTACTTC. Translated: CASSLEPRPSYEQYF. The rearrangement links TRBV7-6 to TRBJ2-7; no definite D call. The CDR3 loop spans 15 amino acids. V was shortened by 1 base and J by 1 base, with 11 bases between the two germline ends. The germline CDR1 and CDR2 sequences are SGHVS and FNYEAQ.

V gene TRBV27 combines with J gene TRBJ2-7; maybe TRBD1 (6 bases). Germline V gene lookup returns CDR1 MNHEY and CDR2 SMNVEV (reference sequence). The CDR3 runs 14 residues. The V end was cut by 8 bases, the J end by 2 bases, with 16 bases between. In DNA, the CDR3 is TGTGCCAGCCGGTCGTGGGGGCAGACCTACGAGCAGTACTTC. Amino acid sequence: CASRSWGQTYEQYF.

The chain carries TRBV9 and TRBJ1-2, with D maybe TRBD1 (6 bases). The germline gives CDR1 SGDLS, CDR2 YYNGEE. V was cut by 4 bases and J by 8 bases, with 21 bases left in between. CDR3 length: 15 residues. In DNA form, the CDR3 reads TGTGCCAGCAGCCCAGGGGTGGACCTAGTGGGAGGCTACACCTTC. This sequence encodes CASSPGVDLVGGYTF.

The V and J genes are TRBV12-5 and TRBJ2-7; 7 positions agree with TRBD1. CDR3 length equals 15 residues. CDR1 and CDR2 from the germline V gene are LGHNT and FRNRAP. The junction had 3 bases not matched to a gene; V was cut back by 1 base and J by 0 bases. The CDR3 here is CASGLGRDSSYEQYF. CDR3 nucleotides: TGTGCTAGTGGTTTGGGCCGGGACAGCTCCTACGAGCAGTACTTC.

The gene calls are TRBV19 and TRBJ2-7; D might be TRBD1 or TRBD2, each matching 5 bases. Trimming cost V 6 bases and J 0 bases, with 9 bases left between them. This CDR3 is 13 amino acids long. Germline V CDR1 and CDR2: LNHDA, SQIVND (reference sequence). This CDR3 reads CASRLGTSYEQYF. As DNA, the CDR3 is TGTGCCAGTAGACTAGGGACCTCCTACGAGCAGTACTTC.

The genes are TRBV5-6 and TRBJ1-1, with 7 bases that match TRBD1. CDR3 size: 16 residues. The trim removed 1 base at V and 1 base at J, leaving 7 bases unmatched. Germline CDR1 reads SGHDT; CDR2 reads YYEEEE. The CDR3 bases are TGTGCCAGCAGCTTGCTGGGGGGACAGACGAACACTGAAGCTTTCTTT. Protein: CASSLLGGQTNTEAFF.